This TCR beta chain was obtained from a study of blood T cells in healthy people across ages. Study conclusions and caveats: A strong correlation was seen between TCR beta diversity and naive T cell percentage. Greater diversity and more naive CD4+ cells were seen in long-lived donors than in aged donors.

The authors isolated at least 7 million PBMCs per sample. Details on this clonotype: The antigen is unknown.

A J-beta primer mix and a sample-barcoded 5' primer were used in a second PCR of roughly 7 to 12 cycles. A template-switch adaptor with 12 random nucleotides tagged each cDNA molecule. Using its own MiXCR run on the 5' RACE reads, TCRdb lists one record per CDR3 protein. The sample carries fewer than 800,000 distinct CDR3 sequences, around 20% recorded once. CDR1 and CDR2 from the germline V gene are LGHDT and YNNKEL (reference sequence). V shed 5 bases and J 7 bases; nucleotides not matched to a gene: 9. The CDR3 runs to 15 residues. Sequencing was performed on blood. This TCR derives from an older man in good health. The chain uses TRBV3-1 and TRBJ2-5, with 11 bases identical to TRBD1. The CDR3 is CASSRDRGSHGTQYF. The CDR3 coding sequence is TGTGCCAGCAGCAGGGACAGGGGGTCCCATGGGACCCAGTACTTC.